A selection of T cell receptor beta chains follows, all from one sample in a study of shared clonotypes between healthy human individuals. The repertoire was sequenced with immunoSEQ multiplex PCR; TCRdb's copy has only in-frame clones and lacks some. The table shows some 2 million clones, with approximately 95% occurring only once. Sample: naive CD4+ T cells sorted from blood. These TCRs come from a man aged 18 to 35 in good health. Both conserved end residues are part of each CDR3. Each record gives: CDR3 length, D gene, clone size, J gene, V gene, CDR3 DNA, CDR3 protein. The D gene is left open where the match is weak. The listing skips clone size in some rows; elsewhere it reads once, few, many or a size class.

>15|.|.|TRBJ1-6|TRBV10-3
TGTGCCATCAGTGAGAGAGGGGCCTATAATTCACCCCTCCACTTT
CAISERGAYNSPLHF
>15|.|.|TRBJ1-5|TRBV28
TGTGCCAGTACGGAGTCACAGGGAGGCAATCAGCCCCAGCATTTT
CASTESQGGNQPQHF
>13|TRBD1|.|TRBJ2-5|TRBV7-3
TGTGCCAGCAGCAGAGGGACAGAAGAGACCCAGTACTTC
CASSRGTEETQYF
>15|.|once|TRBJ2-3|TRBV4-1
TGCGCCAGCGGTGACGGGTGGGGGATCTCAGATACGCAGTATTTT
CASGDGWGISDTQYF
>17|TRBD2|.|TRBJ2-2|TRBV5-1
TGCGCCAGCAGCTTCCTAGCGGGAGCGGCGAACACCGGGGAGCTGTTTTTT
CASSFLAGAANTGELFF
>15|.|.|TRBJ2-5|TRBV9
TGTGCCAGCAGCCTCAACGGGGAGAACCAAGAGACCCAGTACTTC
CASSLNGENQETQYF
>15|.|.|TRBJ2-3|TRBV2
TGTGCCAGCAGTGGGAGGGATAGGAGCACAGATACGCAGTATTTT
CASSGRDRSTDTQYF
>17|.|.|TRBJ2-4|TRBV27
TGTGCCAGCAGTCCCCCCGGGGCAGGGGCAGCCAAAAACATTCAGTACTTC
CASSPPGAGAAKNIQYF
>15|.|.|TRBJ2-7|TRBV27
TGTGCCAGCAGTTTTGCGACAGGATGGTTGGGAGAGCAGTACTTC
CASSFATGWLGEQYF
>14|TRBD1|.|TRBJ1-2|TRBV10-3
TGTGCCAGCAGTGCGGGGACAGGGTACTATGGCTACACCTTC
CASSAGTGYYGYTF
>13|.|.|TRBJ2-7|TRBV5-1
TGCGCCAGCAGCTTGGCAGGCACCTACGAGCAGTACTTC
CASSLAGTYEQYF
>15|.|.|TRBJ2-1|TRBV5-6
TGTGCCAGCAGCTTCCGACTAACTACGGAAAATGAGCAGTTCTTC
CASSFRLTTENEQFF
>15|TRBD2|.|TRBJ2-1|TRBV27
TGTGCCAGCACTCTCGCTAGCGGGGGGAAGAATGAGCAGTTCTTC
CASTLASGGKNEQFF
>15|.|.|TRBJ1-1|TRBV7-9
TGTGCCAGCAGCCCCCGTTCAGGCATGAACACTGAAGCTTTCTTT
CASSPRSGMNTEAFF